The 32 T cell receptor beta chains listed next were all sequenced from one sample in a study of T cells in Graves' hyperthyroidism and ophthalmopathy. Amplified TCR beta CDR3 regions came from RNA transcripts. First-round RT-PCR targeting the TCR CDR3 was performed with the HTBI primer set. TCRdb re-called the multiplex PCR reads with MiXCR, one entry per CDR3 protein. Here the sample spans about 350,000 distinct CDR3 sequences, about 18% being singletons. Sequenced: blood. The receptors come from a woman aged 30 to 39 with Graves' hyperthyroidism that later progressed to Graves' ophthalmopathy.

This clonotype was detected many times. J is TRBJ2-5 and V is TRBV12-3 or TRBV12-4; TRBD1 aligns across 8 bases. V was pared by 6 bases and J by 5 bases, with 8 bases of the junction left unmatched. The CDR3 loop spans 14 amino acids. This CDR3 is CASSRRTGSETQYF. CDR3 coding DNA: TGTGCCAGCAGCAGACGGACAGGGTCTGAGACCCAGTACTTC.

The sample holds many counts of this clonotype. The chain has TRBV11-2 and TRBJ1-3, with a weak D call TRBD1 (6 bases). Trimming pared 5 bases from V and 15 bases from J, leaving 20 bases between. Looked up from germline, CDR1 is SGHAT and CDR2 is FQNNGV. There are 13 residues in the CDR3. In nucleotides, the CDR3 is TGTGCCAGCAGCGTGTCAGGCGGGGGGCTACAATATTTT. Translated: CASSVSGGGLQYF.

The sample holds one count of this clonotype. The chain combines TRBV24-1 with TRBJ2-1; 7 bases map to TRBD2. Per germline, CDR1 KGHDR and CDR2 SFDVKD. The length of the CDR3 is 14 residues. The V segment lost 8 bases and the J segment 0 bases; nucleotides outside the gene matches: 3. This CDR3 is CATMRGSSYNEQFF. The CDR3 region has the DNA TGTGCCACCATGCGCGGGAGCTCCTACAATGAGCAGTTCTTC.

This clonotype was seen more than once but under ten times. In DNA, the CDR3 is TGTGCCAGCAGTGAAAGCGGGAGCACAGATACGCAGTATTTT. Protein: CASSESGSTDTQYF. The rearrangement joins TRBV2 to TRBJ2-3, with TRBD2 as a possible D gene (6 bases). This CDR3 contains 14 residues. Trimming took off 2 bases at V and 0 bases at J, with 6 bases between the two ends. The germline gives CDR1 SNHLY, CDR2 FYNNEI.

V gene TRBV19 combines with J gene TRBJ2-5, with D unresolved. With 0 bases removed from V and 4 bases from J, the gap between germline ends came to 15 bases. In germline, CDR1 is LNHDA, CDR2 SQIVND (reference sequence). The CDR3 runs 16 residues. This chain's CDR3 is CASSIDSDLYRETQYF. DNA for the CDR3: TGTGCCAGTAGTATAGACAGCGATCTGTACCGAGAGACCCAGTACTTC. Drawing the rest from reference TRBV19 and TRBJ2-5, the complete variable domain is DGGITQSPKYLFRKEGQNVTLSCEQNLNHDAMYWYRQDPGQGLRLIYYSQIVNDFQKGDIAEGYSVSREKKESFPLTVTSAQKNPTAFYLCASSIDSDLYRETQYFGPGTRLLVL.

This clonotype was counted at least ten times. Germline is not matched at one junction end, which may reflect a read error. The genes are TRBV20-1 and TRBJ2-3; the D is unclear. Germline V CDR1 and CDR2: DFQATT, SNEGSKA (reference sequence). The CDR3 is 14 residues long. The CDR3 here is CRARDPLGTDTQYF. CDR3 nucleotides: TGCAGAGCTAGAGATCCCCTAGGCACAGATACGCAGTATTTT.

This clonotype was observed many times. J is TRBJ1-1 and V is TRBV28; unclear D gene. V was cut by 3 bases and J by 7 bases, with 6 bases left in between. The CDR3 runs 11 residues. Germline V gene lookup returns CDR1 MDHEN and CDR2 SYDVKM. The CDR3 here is CASSFVGEAFF. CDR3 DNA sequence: TGTGCCAGCAGTTTCGTAGGTGAAGCTTTCTTT.

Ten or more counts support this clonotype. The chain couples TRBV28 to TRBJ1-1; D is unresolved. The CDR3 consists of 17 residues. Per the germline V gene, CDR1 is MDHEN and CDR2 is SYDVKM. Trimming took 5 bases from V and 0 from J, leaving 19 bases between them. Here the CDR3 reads CASSQPPPPGMNTEAFF. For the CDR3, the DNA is TGTGCCAGCAGTCAACCCCCCCCCCCGGGTATGAACACTGAAGCTTTCTTT.

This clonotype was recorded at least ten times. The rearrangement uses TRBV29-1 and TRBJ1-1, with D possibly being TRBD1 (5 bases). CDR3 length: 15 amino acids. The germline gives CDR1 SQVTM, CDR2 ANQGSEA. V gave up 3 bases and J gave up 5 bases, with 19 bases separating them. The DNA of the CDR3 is TGCAGCGTTGAGGGGGACCCGGGGAGTGGTACTGAAGCTTTCTTT. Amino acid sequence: CSVEGDPGSGTEAFF.

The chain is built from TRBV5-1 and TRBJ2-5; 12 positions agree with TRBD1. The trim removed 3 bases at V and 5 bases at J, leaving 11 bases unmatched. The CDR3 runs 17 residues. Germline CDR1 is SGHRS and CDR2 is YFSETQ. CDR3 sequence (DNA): TGCGCCAGCAGCTGGGGACAGGGGGCGGGCGTCATGGAGACCCAGTACTTC. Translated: CASSWGQGAGVMETQYF.

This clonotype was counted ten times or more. The CDR3 DNA is TGTGCCAGCCGGGACGGATCTATGCGCTACACCTTC. This translates into CASRDGSMRYTF. The V call is TRBV10-3, the J call TRBJ1-2; TRBD1 might be the D (5 bases). In germline, CDR1 is ENHRY, CDR2 SYGVKD. The CDR3 consists of 12 residues. V lost 10 bases and J lost 9, with 18 bases in between.

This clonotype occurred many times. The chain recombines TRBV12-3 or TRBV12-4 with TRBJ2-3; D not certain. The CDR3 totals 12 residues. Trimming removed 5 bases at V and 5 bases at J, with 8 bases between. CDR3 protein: CASSITQDTQYF. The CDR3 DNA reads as TGTGCCAGCAGTATCACTCAAGATACGCAGTATTTT.

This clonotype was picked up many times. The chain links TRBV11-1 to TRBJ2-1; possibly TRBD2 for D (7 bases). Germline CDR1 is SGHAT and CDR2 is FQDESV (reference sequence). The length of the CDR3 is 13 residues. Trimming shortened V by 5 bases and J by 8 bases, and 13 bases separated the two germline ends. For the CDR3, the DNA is TGTGCCAGCAGCCGGGGGGCAGGGGATGAGCAGTTCTTC. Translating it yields CASSRGAGDEQFF. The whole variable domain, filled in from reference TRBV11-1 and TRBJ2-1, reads EAEVAQSPRYKITEKSQAVAFWCDPISGHATLYWYRQILGQGPELLVQFQDESVVDDSQLPKDRFSAERLKGVDSTLKIQPAELGDSAMYLCASSRGAGDEQFFGPGTRLTVL.

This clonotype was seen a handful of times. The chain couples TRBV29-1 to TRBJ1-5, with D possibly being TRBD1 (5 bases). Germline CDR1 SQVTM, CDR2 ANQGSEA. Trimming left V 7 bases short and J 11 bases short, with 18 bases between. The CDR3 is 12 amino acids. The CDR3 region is CSARTGEGAQHF. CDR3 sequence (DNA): TGCAGCGCCCGAACGGGGGAAGGGGCCCAGCATTTT. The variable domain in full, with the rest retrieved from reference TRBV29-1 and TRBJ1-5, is SAVISQKPSRDICQRGTSLTIQCQVDSQVTMMFWYRQQPGQSLTLIATANQGSEATYESGFVIDKFPISRPNLTFSTLTVSNMSPEDSSIYLCSARTGEGAQHFGDGTRLSIL.

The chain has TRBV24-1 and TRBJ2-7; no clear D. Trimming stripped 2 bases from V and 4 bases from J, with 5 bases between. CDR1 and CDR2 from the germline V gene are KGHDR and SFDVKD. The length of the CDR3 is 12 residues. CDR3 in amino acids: CATSDYGYEQYF. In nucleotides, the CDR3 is TGTGCCACCAGTGATTATGGGTACGAGCAGTACTTC.

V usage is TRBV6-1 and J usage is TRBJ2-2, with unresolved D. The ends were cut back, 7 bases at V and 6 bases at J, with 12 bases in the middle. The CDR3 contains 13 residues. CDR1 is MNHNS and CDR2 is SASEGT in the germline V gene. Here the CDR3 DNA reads TGTGCCAGCACCGAGGTAGTAGCCGGGGAGCTGTTTTTT. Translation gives CASTEVVAGELFF.

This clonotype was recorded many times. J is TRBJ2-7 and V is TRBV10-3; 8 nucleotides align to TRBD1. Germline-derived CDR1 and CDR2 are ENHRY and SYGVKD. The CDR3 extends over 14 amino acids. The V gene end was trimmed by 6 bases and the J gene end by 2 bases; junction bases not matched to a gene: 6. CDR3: CAIRPGQETYEQYF. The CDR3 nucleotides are TGTGCCATCAGGCCGGGACAGGAGACCTACGAGCAGTACTTC.

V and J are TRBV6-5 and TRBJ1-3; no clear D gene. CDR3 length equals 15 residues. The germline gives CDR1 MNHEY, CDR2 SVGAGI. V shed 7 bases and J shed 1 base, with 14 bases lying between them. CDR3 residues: CASTETSDSGNTIYF. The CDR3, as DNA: TGTGCCAGCACCGAAACATCTGATTCTGGAAACACCATATATTTT.

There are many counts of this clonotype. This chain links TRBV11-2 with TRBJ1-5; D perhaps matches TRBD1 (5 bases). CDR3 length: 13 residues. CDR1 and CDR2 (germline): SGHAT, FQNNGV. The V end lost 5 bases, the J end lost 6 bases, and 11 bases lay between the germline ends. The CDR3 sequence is CASSLTRGQPQHF. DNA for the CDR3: TGTGCCAGCAGCCTCACAAGGGGTCAGCCCCAGCATTTT.

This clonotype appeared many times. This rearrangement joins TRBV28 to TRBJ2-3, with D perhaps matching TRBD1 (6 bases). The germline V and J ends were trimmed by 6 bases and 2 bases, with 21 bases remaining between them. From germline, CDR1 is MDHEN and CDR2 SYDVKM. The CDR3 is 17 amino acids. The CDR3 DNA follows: TGTGCCAGCAGCCCCGCTTTGGCAGGGGCAAACACAGATACGCAGTATTTT. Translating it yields CASSPALAGANTDTQYF.

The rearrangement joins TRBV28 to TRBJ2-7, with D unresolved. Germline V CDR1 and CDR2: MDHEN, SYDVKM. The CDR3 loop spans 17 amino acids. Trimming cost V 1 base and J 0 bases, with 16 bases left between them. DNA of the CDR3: TGTGCCAGCAGTTTATATACAGTAAAATTAAGCTCCTACGAGCAGTACTTC. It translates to CASSLYTVKLSSYEQYF.

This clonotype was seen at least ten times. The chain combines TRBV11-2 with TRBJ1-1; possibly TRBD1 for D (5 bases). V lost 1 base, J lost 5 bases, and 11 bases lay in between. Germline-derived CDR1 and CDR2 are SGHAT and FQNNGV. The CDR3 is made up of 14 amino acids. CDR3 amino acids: CASSLGAGNTEAFF. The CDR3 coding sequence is TGTGCCAGCAGCTTAGGAGCAGGGAATACTGAAGCTTTCTTT.

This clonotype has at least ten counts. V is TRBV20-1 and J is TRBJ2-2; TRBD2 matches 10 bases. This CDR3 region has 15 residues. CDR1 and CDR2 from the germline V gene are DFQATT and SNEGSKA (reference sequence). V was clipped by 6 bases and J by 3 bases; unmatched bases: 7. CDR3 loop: CSAWDLAGDTGELFF. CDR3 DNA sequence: TGCAGTGCCTGGGACCTAGCGGGAGACACCGGGGAGCTGTTTTTT.

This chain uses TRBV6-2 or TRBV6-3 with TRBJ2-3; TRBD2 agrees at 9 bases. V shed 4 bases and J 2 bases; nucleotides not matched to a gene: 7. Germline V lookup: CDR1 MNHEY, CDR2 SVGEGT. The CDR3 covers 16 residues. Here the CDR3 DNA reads TGTGCCAGCAGTTCCCCGACTAGCGGAGTCACAGATACGCAGTATTTT. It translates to CASSSPTSGVTDTQYF.

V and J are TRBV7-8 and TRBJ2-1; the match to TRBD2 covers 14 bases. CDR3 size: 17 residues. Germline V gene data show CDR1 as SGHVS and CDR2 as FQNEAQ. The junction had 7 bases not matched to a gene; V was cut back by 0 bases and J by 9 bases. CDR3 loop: CASSLAGLAGVPREQFF. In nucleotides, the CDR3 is TGTGCCAGCAGCTTAGCGGGACTAGCGGGAGTTCCTCGTGAGCAGTTCTTC.

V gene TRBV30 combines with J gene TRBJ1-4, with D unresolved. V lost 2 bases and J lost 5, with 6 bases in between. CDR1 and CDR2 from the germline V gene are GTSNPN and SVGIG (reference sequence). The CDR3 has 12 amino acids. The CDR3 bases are TGTGCCTGGAGTTTGATAAATGAAAAACTGTTTTTT. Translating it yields CAWSLINEKLFF.

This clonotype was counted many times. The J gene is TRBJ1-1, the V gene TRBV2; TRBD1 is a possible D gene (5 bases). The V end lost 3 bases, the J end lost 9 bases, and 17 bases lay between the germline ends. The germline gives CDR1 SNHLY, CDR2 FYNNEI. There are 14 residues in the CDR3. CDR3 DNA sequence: TGTGCCAGCAGTGATGCGAGGGGCTCTATAAAAGCTTTCTTT. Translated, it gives CASSDARGSIKAFF.

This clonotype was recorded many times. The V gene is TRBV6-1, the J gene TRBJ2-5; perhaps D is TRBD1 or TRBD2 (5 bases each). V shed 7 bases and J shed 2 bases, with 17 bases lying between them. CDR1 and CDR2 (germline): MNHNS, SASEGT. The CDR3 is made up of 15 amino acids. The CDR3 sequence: CASMGWGNGQETQYF. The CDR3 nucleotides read TGTGCCAGCATGGGGTGGGGGAACGGTCAAGAGACCCAGTACTTC.

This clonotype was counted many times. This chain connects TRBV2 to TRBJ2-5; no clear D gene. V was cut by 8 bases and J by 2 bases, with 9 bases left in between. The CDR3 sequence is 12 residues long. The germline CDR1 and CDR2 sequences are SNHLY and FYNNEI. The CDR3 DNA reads TGTGCCAGCCATACCACGCAAGAGACCCAGTACTTC. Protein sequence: CASHTTQETQYF.

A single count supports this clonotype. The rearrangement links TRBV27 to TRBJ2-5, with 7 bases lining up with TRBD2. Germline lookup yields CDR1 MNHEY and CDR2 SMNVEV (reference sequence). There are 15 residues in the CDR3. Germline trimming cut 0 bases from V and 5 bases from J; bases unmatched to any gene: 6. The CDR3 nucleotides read TGTGCCAGCAGTTTATCATTGGGGGGGATGGAGACCCAGTACTTC. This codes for CASSLSLGGMETQYF.

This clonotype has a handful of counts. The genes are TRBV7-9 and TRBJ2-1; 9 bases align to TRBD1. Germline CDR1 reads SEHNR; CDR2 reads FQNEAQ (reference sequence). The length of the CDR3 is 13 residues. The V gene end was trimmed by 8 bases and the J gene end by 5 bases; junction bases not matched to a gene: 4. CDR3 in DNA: TGTGCCAGCCGGGACAGGGACCACAATGAGCAGTTCTTC. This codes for CASRDRDHNEQFF.

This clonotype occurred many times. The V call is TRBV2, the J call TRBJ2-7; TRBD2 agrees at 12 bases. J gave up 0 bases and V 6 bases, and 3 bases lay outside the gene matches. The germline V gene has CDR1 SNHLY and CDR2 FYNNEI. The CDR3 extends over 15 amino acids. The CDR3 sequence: CASSGLAGSSYEQYF. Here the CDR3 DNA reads TGTGCCAGCAGCGGACTAGCGGGGAGCTCCTACGAGCAGTACTTC.